The 21 T cell receptor beta chains below were found in one sample sequenced in a study of response to subunit inactivated influenza vaccine. In TCRdb, the RT-PCR reads were re-called with MiXCR into one record per CDR3 protein. The data contain over 400,000 distinct CDR3 sequences, approximately 12% of them singletons. The sequences come from PBMCs from blood, collected roughly 46 days after vaccination. These receptors were taken from a man aged 45-60 years who received an inactivated influenza vaccine.

J is TRBJ2-1 and V is TRBV20-1; 12 nucleotides agree with TRBD2. Germline lookup yields CDR1 DFQATT and CDR2 SNEGSKA (reference sequence). The CDR3 contains 14 residues. V trimming: 1 base; J trimming: 9 bases; junction bases outside the gene matches: 4. Here the CDR3 DNA reads TGCAGTGCTAGAGCATCTAGCGGGAGGGGTGAGCAGTTCTTC. Translated, it gives CSARASSGRGEQFF.

This clonotype was counted between two and nine times. V usage is TRBV3-1 and J usage is TRBJ2-1; 11 nucleotides agree with TRBD1. V lost 7 bases to trimming and J lost 10 bases; unmatched junction nucleotides: 9. CDR1 and CDR2 from the germline V gene are LGHDT and YNNKEL (reference sequence). The CDR3 loop spans 14 amino acids. The CDR3 DNA reads TGTGCCAGCATCTCGGACAGGGGGCCCAACGAGCAGTTCTTC. Encoded protein: CASISDRGPNEQFF.

This clonotype was counted many times. This chain uses TRBV7-9 with TRBJ2-7; the D gene is possibly TRBD1 (5 bases). Germline V gives CDR1 SEHNR, CDR2 FQNEAQ (reference sequence). The CDR3 runs to 14 residues. V was shortened by 4 bases and J by 1 base, with 11 bases between the two germline ends. The CDR3 region has the DNA TGTGCCAGCAGCTCTGGGCGACAGTCCTACGAGCAGTACTTC. As protein: CASSSGRQSYEQYF.

This chain uses TRBV5-1 with TRBJ2-1, with 9 bases aligning to TRBD2. The germline CDR1 and CDR2 sequences are SGHRS and YFSETQ. This CDR3 spans 18 amino acids. V trimming: 1 base; J trimming: 4 bases; junction bases outside the gene matches: 12. CDR3 sequence: CASSLRPVAGDRYNEQFF. CDR3 nucleotides: TGCGCCAGCAGCTTGCGTCCGGTAGCGGGAGATCGGTACAATGAGCAGTTCTTC. The full variable domain, its missing parts supplied by reference TRBV5-1 and TRBJ2-1, is KAGVTQTPRYLIKTRGQQVTLSCSPISGHRSVSWYQQTPGQGLQFLFEYFSETQRNKGNFPGRFSGRQFSNSRSEMNVSTLELGDSALYLCASSLRPVAGDRYNEQFFGPGTRLTVL.

This clonotype was seen a handful of times. The CDR3 DNA follows: TGTGCCAGCAGCTCCCAGCGGGGGAGCAACTACGAGCAGTACTTC. This translates into CASSSQRGSNYEQYF. The V and J genes are TRBV7-2 and TRBJ2-7; TRBD2 agrees at 8 bases. Germline CDR1 is SGHTA and CDR2 is FQGNSA. The CDR3 is made up of 15 amino acids. V shed 4 bases and J 3 bases; nucleotides not matched to a gene: 8.

This clonotype was observed a handful of times. The chain links TRBV4-3 to TRBJ1-4; D uncertain. There are 14 residues in the CDR3. Germline CDR1 reads LGHNA; CDR2 reads YSLEER. V was clipped by 0 bases and J by 10 bases, with 12 bases between them. The CDR3 reads CASSQDFSVGKLFF. DNA for the CDR3: TGCGCCAGCAGCCAAGATTTTTCGGTGGGAAAACTGTTTTTT.

In this sample, this clonotype turned up a few times. The gene calls are TRBV11-2 and TRBJ2-4, with 8 bases fitting TRBD1. The J segment lost 7 bases and the V segment lost 0 bases, leaving 14 bases of the junction unmatched. The CDR3 is 18 amino acids. The germline gives CDR1 SGHAT, CDR2 FQNNGV. The DNA of the CDR3 is TGTGCCAGCAGCTTAGATCCAGGGCAGGGGGCGCGAGGGAACATTCAGTACTTC. It specifies CASSLDPGQGARGNIQYF.

The chain couples TRBV5-1 to TRBJ2-5; a weak D match, TRBD2 (6 bases). This CDR3 region has 16 residues. V was pared by 0 bases and J by 4 bases, with 16 bases between. Germline CDR1 is SGHRS and CDR2 is YFSETQ. CDR3 residues: CASSLGVAGIGETQYF. The CDR3 region has the DNA TGCGCCAGCAGCTTGGGAGTCGCGGGGATCGGAGAGACCCAGTACTTC. Based on the CDR3 plus reference TRBV5-1 and TRBJ2-5, the full variable domain is KAGVTQTPRYLIKTRGQQVTLSCSPISGHRSVSWYQQTPGQGLQFLFEYFSETQRNKGNFPGRFSGRQFSNSRSEMNVSTLELGDSALYLCASSLGVAGIGETQYFGPGTRLLVL.

This clonotype showed up just a few times. V gene TRBV20-1 combines with J gene TRBJ2-3; 9 positions agree with TRBD2. V lost 6 bases, J lost 4 bases, and 5 bases stayed unmatched. Germline V gives CDR1 DFQATT, CDR2 SNEGSKA (reference sequence). The CDR3 totals 13 residues. The CDR3 DNA is TGCAGTGCACGTGCGGGGGGGCCAGATACGCAGTATTTT. Amino acid sequence: CSARAGGPDTQYF.

This clonotype was found many times. V is TRBV4-2 and J is TRBJ1-2; a possible D gene is TRBD1 (6 bases). This CDR3 has 15 residues. The germline V and J ends were trimmed by 1 base and 2 bases, with 11 bases remaining between them. Germline loops: CDR1 LGHNA, CDR2 YNFKEQ. CDR3 DNA sequence: TGTGCCAGCAGCCAAGTACGGGGGACAAACTATGGCTACACCTTC. Amino acids: CASSQVRGTNYGYTF.

This clonotype was found a few times. This rearrangement joins TRBV5-1 to TRBJ1-6, with 8 nucleotides matching TRBD1. Germline V gene sequence: CDR1 SGHRS, CDR2 YFSETQ. V trimming: 4 bases; J trimming: 7 bases; junction bases outside the gene matches: 7. This CDR3 has 15 residues. CDR3 residues: CASSTGQAGNSPLHF. CDR3 coding DNA: TGCGCCAGCAGCACGGGACAGGCGGGAAATTCACCCCTCCACTTT.

This clonotype was seen a few times. The J gene is TRBJ1-2, the V gene TRBV20-1, with D maybe TRBD1 (5 bases). The CDR3 length is 12 residues. Germline values: CDR1 DFQATT, CDR2 SNEGSKA (reference sequence). Trimming stripped 6 bases from V and 4 bases from J, with 12 bases between. The CDR3 here is CSAAGVGYGYTF. In DNA form, the CDR3 reads TGCAGTGCGGCGGGGGTCGGCTATGGCTACACCTTC.

This rearrangement joins TRBV12-3 or TRBV12-4 to TRBJ2-1, with 8 bases that match TRBD1. V was pared by 5 bases and J by 4 bases, with 4 bases of the junction left unmatched. The CDR3 totals 14 residues. The CDR3 loop reads CASSRDRTYNEQFF. CDR3 sequence (DNA): TGTGCCAGCAGTCGGGACAGGACATACAATGAGCAGTTCTTC.

The chain uses TRBV29-1 and TRBJ2-7, with D possibly called TRBD1 or TRBD2 (6 bases each). The CDR3 covers 14 residues. Germline V CDR1 and CDR2: SQVTM, ANQGSEA. The germline V and J ends were trimmed by 5 bases and 0 bases, with 14 bases remaining between them. CDR3 DNA sequence: TGCAGCGTTTCCCGGGGGCCGAGCTCCTACGAGCAGTACTTC. Its protein product is CSVSRGPSSYEQYF.

V is TRBV20-1 and J is TRBJ2-7; 10 nucleotides agree with TRBD2. Trimming at V came to 1 base and at J to 5 bases, leaving 14 bases not matched to a gene. CDR1 DFQATT and CDR2 SNEGSKA come from the germline V gene (reference sequence). The CDR3 is made up of 17 amino acids. The CDR3 region has the DNA TGCAGTGCTAGAGCCCCGGACCGGGCTAGCGGGGGTAACGAGCAGTACTTC. Translating gives CSARAPDRASGGNEQYF.

This clonotype has a handful of counts. The chain employs TRBV7-3 and TRBJ2-2, with 7 bases lining up with TRBD1. The CDR3 has 16 amino acids. Germline CDR1 SGHTA, CDR2 FQGTGA. With 6 bases clipped from V and 3 bases from J, the junction kept 10 bases outside the gene matches. As DNA, the CDR3 is TGTGCCAGCAGACACTCGACAGGGAGCGACACCGGGGAGCTGTTTTTT. Translation: CASRHSTGSDTGELFF.

This clonotype was seen only a few times. V is TRBV3-1 and J is TRBJ2-1; D is possibly TRBD1 or TRBD2 (5 bases each). The CDR3 is 15 residues long. V shed 0 bases and J shed 7 bases, with 13 bases lying between them. In germline, CDR1 is LGHDT, CDR2 YNNKEL (reference sequence). CDR3: CASSQEGRPGNEQFF. The CDR3 nucleotides are TGTGCCAGCAGCCAAGAGGGGAGACCAGGGAATGAGCAGTTCTTC.

The chain carries TRBV6-6 and TRBJ1-2; D is ambiguous. Trimming took off 5 bases at V and 2 bases at J, with 9 bases between the two ends. CDR3 length equals 13 residues. Germline values: CDR1 MNHNY, CDR2 SVGAGI (reference sequence). Written as DNA, the CDR3 is TGTGCCAGCAGTCAACGGGGAAACTATGGCTACACCTTC. It codes for CASSQRGNYGYTF.

The rearrangement links TRBV29-1 to TRBJ1-2; D not certain. V lost 2 bases, J lost 0 bases, and 10 bases lay in between. This CDR3 has 14 residues. Germline CDR1 and CDR2: SQVTM and ANQGSEA. In DNA form, the CDR3 reads TGCAGCGTTGAAATGGTTGGCTCTAACTATGGCTACACCTTC. Protein: CSVEMVGSNYGYTF.

This chain connects TRBV6-1 to TRBJ2-7; D is possibly TRBD2 (5 bases). The CDR3 runs 16 residues. V lost 8 bases to trimming and J lost 0 bases, with 20 bases between them. Per the germline V gene, CDR1 is MNHNS and CDR2 is SASEGT. The DNA of the CDR3 is TGTGCCAGCCAACAGATAACGGGGTTCCCCTCCTACGAGCAGTACTTC. Translating gives CASQQITGFPSYEQYF.

This clonotype was observed many times. The chain combines TRBV4-2 with TRBJ2-7, with 7 positions matching TRBD1. The V gene end was trimmed by 3 bases and the J gene end by 0 bases; junction bases not matched to a gene: 5. The CDR3 is made up of 15 amino acids. CDR1 LGHNA and CDR2 YNFKEQ come from the germline V gene. CDR3 protein: CASSQLGTVSYEQYF. For the CDR3, the DNA is TGTGCCAGCAGCCAGCTAGGGACAGTCTCCTACGAGCAGTACTTC.